The present TCR beta chain was sequenced within a study of cytomegalovirus exposure and HLA in healthy donors. General study findings and limits: The study assumed roughly uniform donor sequencing depth for presence/absence analyses. The authors later found HLA-associated TCR beta chains more clonally expanded than equally common others.

Worth noting for this clone: Its specificity is not known.

J gave up 4 bases and V 6 bases, and 4 bases lay outside the gene matches. This CDR3 has 12 residues. Germline V gene data show CDR1 as SQVTM and CDR2 as ANQGSEA. Nominal health characterized the donors when sampled, though unrecorded immune exposures were likely. In the PCR, 60 Vbeta and 13 Jbeta primers were used. Using immunoSEQ multiplex PCR, the repertoire was profiled, and TCRdb retains in-frame clones only, with some absent. The sample has roughly 100,000 clones; less than 80% are singletons. The sequencing sample was made of PBMCs. The receptor comes from a man younger than 40 in good health and CMV-seronegative. V and J are TRBV29-1 and TRBJ2-3, with 7 bases lining up with TRBD1. The CDR3 sequence: CSVQGTADTQYF. The CDR3 region has the DNA TGCAGCGTCCAGGGGACAGCAGATACGCAGTATTTT.